This T cell receptor beta chain was found in a study of blood T cell repertoires in COVID-19. Looking at the study overall: Sample material is recorded as cDNA or gDNA derived from T cells, B-cell-depleted T cells, or PBMCs.

Produced via immunoSEQ multiplex PCR; TCRdb's table is partial and in-frame only. The data show over 85,000 clones, with around 92% seen just once and less than 5.5% held by the top ten. Sequencing was carried out using peripheral blood. This receptor was obtained from a man in his late teens or twenties with acute or convalescent COVID-19.

CDR3 coding DNA: TGTGCCAGTAGTAACAGGGGGCACACAGATACGCAGTATTTT. Translation gives CASSNRGHTDTQYF. The chain carries TRBV19 and TRBJ2-3; 9 bases map to TRBD1. The length of the CDR3 is 14 residues. CDR1 and CDR2 from the germline V gene are LNHDA and SQIVND (reference sequence). V lost 4 bases to trimming and J lost 2 bases; unmatched junction nucleotides: 1.